This section outlines one T cell receptor (beta chain) sequence together with its context. Its antigen is currently unknown. This sample is drawn from a study of cytomegalovirus exposure and HLA in healthy donors. PCR was performed using 60 Vbeta and 13 Jbeta primers. Here immunoSEQ multiplex PCR was the method, and the copy in TCRdb shows in-frame clones only, minus some. Found here are some 70,000 clones; the top ten clones hold approximately 5.4%. Study-wide points: Because they were indistinguishable, some V segments, including TRBV6-2 and TRBV6-3, were excluded. Upon later analysis, HLA-associated TCR beta chains proved more clonally expanded than other, equally common chains. Data from an earlier analysis indicated that most TCR beta V segments were productive either about 90% or about 30% of the time.

The CDR3 runs 13 residues. CDR1 SGHNT and CDR2 YENEEA come from the germline V gene. V lost 5 bases, J lost 7 bases, and 12 bases lay in between. The source is a man aged 35-49 years in good health and CMV-seronegative. The chain joins TRBV11-3 to TRBJ2-1; D is ambiguous. Input material: PBMCs. The CDR3 DNA sequence: TGTGCCAGCAGCCCCCGCTATTGGAATGAGCAGTTCTTC. Translated: CASSPRYWNEQFF. Supplemented by reference TRBV11-3 and TRBJ2-1, the full variable domain reads EAGVVQSPRYKIIEKKQPVAFWCNPISGHNTLYWYLQNLGQGPELLIRYENEEAVDDSQLPKDRFSAERLKGVDSTLKIQPAELGDSAVYLCASSPRYWNEQFFGPGTRLTVL.